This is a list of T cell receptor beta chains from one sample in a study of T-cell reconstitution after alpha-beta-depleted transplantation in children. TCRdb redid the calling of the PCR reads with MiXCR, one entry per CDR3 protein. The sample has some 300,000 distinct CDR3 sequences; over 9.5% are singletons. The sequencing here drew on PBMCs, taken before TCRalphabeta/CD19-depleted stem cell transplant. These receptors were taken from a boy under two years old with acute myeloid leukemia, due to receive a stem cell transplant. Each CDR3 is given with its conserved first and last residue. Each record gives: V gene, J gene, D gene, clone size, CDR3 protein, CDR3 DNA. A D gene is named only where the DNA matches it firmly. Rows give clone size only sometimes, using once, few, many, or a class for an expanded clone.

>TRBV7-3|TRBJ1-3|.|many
CASSLRPGPEENTIYF
TGTGCCAGCAGCTTAAGACCAGGCCCCGAGGAAAACACCATATATTTT
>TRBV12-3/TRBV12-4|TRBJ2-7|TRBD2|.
CASSPQGLAAYEQYF
TGTGCCAGCAGCCCCCAAGGGCTAGCGGCCTACGAGCAGTACTTC
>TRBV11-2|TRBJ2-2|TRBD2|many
CASSLRTSNTGELFF
TGTGCCAGCAGCTTAAGGACTAGTAACACCGGGGAGCTGTTTTTT
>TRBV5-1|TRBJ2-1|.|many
CASSLADPSSYNEQFF
TGCGCCAGCAGCTTGGCCGACCCGAGCTCCTACAATGAGCAGTTCTTC
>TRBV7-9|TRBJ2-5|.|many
CASSFPSQETQYF
TGTGCCAGCAGCTTCCCCAGCCAAGAGACCCAGTACTTC
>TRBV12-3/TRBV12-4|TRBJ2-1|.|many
CASSFTRSSYNEQFF
TGTGCCAGCAGTTTTACACGAAGCTCCTACAATGAGCAGTTCTTC
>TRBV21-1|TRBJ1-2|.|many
CASSKVERQGHGYTF
TGTGCCAGCAGCAAAGTCGAGAGACAGGGACACGGCTACACCTTC
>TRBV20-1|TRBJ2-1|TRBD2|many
CSAHIGLAGGISYNEQFF
TGCAGTGCTCATATCGGGCTAGCGGGAGGGATCTCCTACAATGAGCAGTTCTTC
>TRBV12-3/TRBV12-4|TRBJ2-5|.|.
CASSLRPGGLQETQYF
TGTGCCAGCAGTTTACGTCCGGGGGGCCTCCAAGAGACCCAGTACTTC
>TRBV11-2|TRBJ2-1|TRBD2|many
CASSTRLAGGRMYNEQFF
TGTGCCAGCAGCACTCGACTAGCGGGGGGGCGGATGTACAATGAGCAGTTCTTC
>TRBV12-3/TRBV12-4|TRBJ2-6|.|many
CASSTSSGANVLTF
TGTGCCAGCAGCACAAGCTCTGGGGCCAACGTCCTGACTTTC
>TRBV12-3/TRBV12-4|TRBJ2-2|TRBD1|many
CASSLQGAGELFF
TGTGCCAGCAGTCTTCAGGGGGCCGGGGAGCTGTTTTTT
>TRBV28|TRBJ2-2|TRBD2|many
CASSPTSGSQGLFF
TGTGCCAGCAGCCCCACTAGCGGGAGTCAAGGGCTGTTTTTT
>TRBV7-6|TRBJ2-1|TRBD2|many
CASSLETGGREQFF
TGTGCCAGCAGCTTAGAGACGGGGGGGAGGGAGCAGTTCTTC
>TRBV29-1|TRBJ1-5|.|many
CSVVPGGNQPQHF
TGCAGCGTTGTACCAGGGGGCAATCAGCCCCAGCATTTT
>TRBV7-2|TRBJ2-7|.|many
CASSSDRPPHEQYF
TGTGCCAGCAGTTCCGATCGACCGCCCCACGAGCAGTACTTC
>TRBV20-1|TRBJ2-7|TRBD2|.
CSARDNSGRGGYEQYF
TGCAGTGCTAGAGATAATAGCGGGAGGGGGGGGTACGAGCAGTACTTC
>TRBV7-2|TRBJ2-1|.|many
CASSLQGRPYNEQFF
TGTGCCAGCAGCTTACAGGGGCGCCCCTACAATGAGCAGTTCTTC
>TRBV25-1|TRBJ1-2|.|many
CASSEASGLDYGYTF
TGTGCCAGCAGTGAGGCTTCGGGACTGGACTATGGCTACACCTTC
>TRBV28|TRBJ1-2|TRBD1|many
CASSLLRRTGRDGYTF
TGTGCCAGCAGTTTATTAAGAAGGACAGGGAGGGATGGCTACACCTTC
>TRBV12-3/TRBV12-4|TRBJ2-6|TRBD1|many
CASNGDRLSSGANVLTF
TGTGCCAGCAACGGGGACAGACTTTCCTCTGGGGCCAACGTCCTGACTTTC
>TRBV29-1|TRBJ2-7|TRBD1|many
CSVARDRADEQYF
TGCAGCGTTGCCCGGGACAGGGCTGACGAGCAGTACTTC
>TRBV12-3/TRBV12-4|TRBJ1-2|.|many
CASSLRRPSNYGYTF
TGTGCCAGCAGTTTGAGGAGACCTTCAAACTATGGCTACACCTTC
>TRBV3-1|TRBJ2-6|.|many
CASSQDSTGANVLTF
TGTGCCAGCAGTCAAGACAGTACTGGGGCCAACGTCCTGACTTTC
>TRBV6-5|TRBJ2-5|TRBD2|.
CASSYFPSGRGPQETQYF
TGTGCCAGCAGTTACTTTCCTAGCGGGAGGGGTCCCCAAGAGACCCAGTACTTC
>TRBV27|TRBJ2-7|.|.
CASSLYRQPSYEQYF
TGTGCCAGCAGTTTATACCGACAGCCCTCCTACGAGCAGTACTTC
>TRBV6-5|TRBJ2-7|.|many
CASSSGGQFIYEQYF
TGTGCCAGCAGTTCGGGGGGACAGTTTATCTACGAGCAGTACTTC
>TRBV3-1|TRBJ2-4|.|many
CASSQGRGLLAKNIQYF
TGTGCCAGCAGCCAAGGCCGGGGGCTTCTAGCCAAAAACATTCAGTACTTC
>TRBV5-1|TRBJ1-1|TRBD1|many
CASVPNRGTEAFF
TGCGCCAGCGTTCCAAACAGGGGCACTGAAGCTTTCTTT
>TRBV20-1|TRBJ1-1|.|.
CSARDQGLLNTEAFF
TGCAGTGCTAGAGATCAGGGACTCTTGAACACTGAAGCTTTCTTT
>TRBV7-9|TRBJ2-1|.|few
CASSLSEGINEQFF
TGTGCCAGCAGCTTATCGGAGGGTATCAATGAGCAGTTCTTC
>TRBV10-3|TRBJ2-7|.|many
CAISESSVYEQYF
TGTGCCATCAGTGAGTCGAGCGTTTACGAGCAGTACTTC
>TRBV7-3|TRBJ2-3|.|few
CASSLKADTQYF
TGTGCCAGCAGCTTAAAGGCGGATACGCAGTATTTT
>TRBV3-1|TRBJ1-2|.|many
CASSRNIRDGYTF
TGTGCCAGCAGCCGAAATATCCGGGATGGCTACACCTTC
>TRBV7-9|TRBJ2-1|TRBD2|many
CASSLVAGGNEQFF
TGTGCCAGCAGCTTAGTGGCGGGGGGCAATGAGCAGTTCTTC
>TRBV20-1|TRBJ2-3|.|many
CSARDLSGSSTDTQYF
TGCAGTGCTAGAGACCTCAGCGGGTCCAGCACAGATACGCAGTATTTT
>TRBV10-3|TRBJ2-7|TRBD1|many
CAISENRGEQYF
TGTGCCATCAGTGAAAACAGGGGCGAGCAGTACTTC
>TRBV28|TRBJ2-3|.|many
CASSSLRWGASRTRSTDTQYF
TGTGCCAGCAGTTCCCTACGGTGGGGGGCGAGTCGGACTCGCAGCACAGATACGCAGTATTTT
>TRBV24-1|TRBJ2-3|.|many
CATSDPDSPVVTDTQYF
TGTGCCACCAGTGATCCGGACAGCCCCGTCGTCACAGATACGCAGTATTTT
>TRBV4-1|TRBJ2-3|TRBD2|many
CASSQEFGGTTDTQYF
TGCGCCAGCAGCCAAGAGTTCGGGGGGACCACAGATACGCAGTATTTT
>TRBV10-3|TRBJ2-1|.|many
CAISETTEADIYNEQFF
TGTGCCATCAGTGAAACGACCGAGGCTGACATTTACAATGAGCAGTTCTTC
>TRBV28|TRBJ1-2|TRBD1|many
CASATGFVYGYTF
TGTGCCAGCGCGACAGGGTTTGTCTATGGCTACACCTTC
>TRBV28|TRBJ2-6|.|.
CASSPGVRGPLGANVLTF
TGTGCCAGCAGCCCGGGGGTAAGGGGGCCTTTGGGGGCCAACGTCCTGACTTTC
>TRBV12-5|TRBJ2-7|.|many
CASGLEGLTYEQYF
TGTGCTAGTGGTTTAGAGGGCCTTACCTACGAGCAGTACTTC
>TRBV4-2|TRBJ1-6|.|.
CASSQGANSPLHF
TGTGCCAGCAGCCAAGGGGCAAATTCACCCCTCCACTTT
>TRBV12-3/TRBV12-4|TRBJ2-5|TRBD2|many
CASSFQRIAGSQETQYF
TGTGCCAGCAGTTTCCAAAGGATAGCGGGGTCCCAAGAGACCCAGTACTTC
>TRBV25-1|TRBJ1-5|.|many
CASSEYRLNQPQHF
TGTGCCAGCAGTGAATACAGGTTGAATCAGCCCCAGCATTTT
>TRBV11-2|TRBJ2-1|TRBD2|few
CASSLVFPSGRPYNEQFF
TGTGCCAGCAGCTTAGTGTTCCCTAGCGGGAGGCCCTACAATGAGCAGTTCTTC
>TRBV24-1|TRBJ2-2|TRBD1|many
CATSTLPGQDTGELFF
TGTGCCACCAGTACCCTTCCGGGACAGGACACCGGGGAGCTGTTTTTT
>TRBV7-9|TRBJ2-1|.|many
CASSFAPEQFF
TGTGCCAGCAGCTTTGCTCCTGAGCAGTTCTTC
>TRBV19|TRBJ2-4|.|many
CASSRGSGRTKNIQYF
TGTGCCAGTAGTAGAGGTAGCGGTCGGACCAAAAACATTCAGTACTTC
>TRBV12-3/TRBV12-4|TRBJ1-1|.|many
CASSLGGRTEAFF
TGTGCCAGCAGTTTGGGGGGGAGGACTGAAGCTTTCTTT
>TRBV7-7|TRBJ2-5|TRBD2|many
CASRRGLAGQETQYF
TGTGCTAGCAGACGCGGACTAGCGGGGCAAGAGACCCAGTACTTC
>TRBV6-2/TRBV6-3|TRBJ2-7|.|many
CASSYSQGYEQYF
TGTGCCAGCAGTTACTCCCAGGGCTACGAGCAGTACTTC
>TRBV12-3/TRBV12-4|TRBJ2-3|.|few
CASSPNLDTQYF
TGTGCCAGCAGTCCTAATTTAGATACGCAGTATTTT